Listed below are T cell receptor beta chains from one sample, sequenced in a study of cytomegalovirus exposure and HLA in healthy donors. Measured with immunoSEQ multiplex PCR; TCRdb has only the in-frame clones, and not every one. The sample has approximately 140,000 clones; roughly 77% are singletons. Sequences were obtained from PBMCs. The receptors were gathered from a human donor in good health. The CDR3 runs from the conserved cysteine through the conserved F or W. A D gene is named only where the DNA matches it firmly. Clone sizes are given selectively: once, few, many, or a class where the clone is expanded.

d_gene,j_gene,len,abundance,v_gene,CDR3aa,CDR3nt
NA,TRBJ1-6,14,NA,TRBV6-5,CASRESSYNSPLHF,TGTGCCAGCAGGGAGAGCTCCTATAATTCACCCCTCCACTTT
NA,TRBJ2-2,15,once,TRBV5-1,CASSLDFAQDGELFF,TGCGCCAGCAGCTTGGACTTTGCCCAGGACGGGGAGCTGTTTTTT
NA,TRBJ2-3,15,NA,TRBV14,CASSSIAAGTDTQYF,TGTGCCAGCAGCTCCATAGCGGCGGGCACAGATACGCAGTATTTT
TRBD2,TRBJ2-3,17,NA,TRBV10-2,CASSEPGTSGWADTQYF,TGCGCCAGCAGTGAGCCAGGGACTAGCGGGTGGGCAGATACGCAGTATTTT
NA,TRBJ1-1,13,NA,TRBV10-3,CATGAPMNTEAFF,TGTGCCACAGGGGCCCCCATGAACACTGAAGCTTTCTTT
TRBD1,TRBJ1-5,14,NA,TRBV18,CASSLGTANQPQHF,TGTGCCAGCTCACTAGGGACAGCCAATCAGCCCCAGCATTTT
NA,TRBJ1-4,16,NA,TRBV27,CASSFRHPATNEKLFF,TGTGCCAGCAGTTTCAGGCACCCTGCAACTAATGAAAAACTGTTTTTT
TRBD1,TRBJ1-1,16,NA,TRBV7-9,CSSSYRTGGIDTEAFF,TGTTCCAGCAGCTATAGGACAGGAGGGATTGACACTGAAGCTTTCTTT
TRBD1,TRBJ1-1,15,NA,TRBV5-1,CASSMTGTVNTEAFF,TGCGCCAGCAGCATGACAGGGACGGTGAACACTGAAGCTTTCTTT
TRBD1,TRBJ2-7,15,once,TRBV27,CASSYDRGPTYEQYF,TGTGCCAGCAGTTACGACAGGGGCCCAACCTACGAGCAGTACTTC
NA,TRBJ2-7,16,NA,TRBV28,CASSLPYRRVSYEQYF,TGTGCCAGCAGTTTACCCTATAGGAGGGTTTCCTACGAGCAGTACTTC
TRBD1,TRBJ1-2,16,NA,TRBV4-2,CASSQAGTGHNYGYTF,TGTGCCAGCAGCCAGGCCGGGACAGGGCACAACTATGGCTACACCTTC
NA,TRBJ1-2,12,NA,TRBV6-5,CASSQQGRGYPF,TGTGCCAGCAGTCAACAGGGTAGGGGCTACCCCTTC
TRBD1,TRBJ1-1,14,NA,TRBV5-6,CASSLDGQGMYAFF,TGTGCCAGCAGCTTGGACGGACAGGGGATGTATGCTTTCTTT
NA,TRBJ2-5,13,NA,TRBV25-1,CASSVGELATQYF,TGTGCCAGCAGTGTTGGGGAGCTCGCGACCCAGTACTTC
TRBD2,TRBJ2-7,13,NA,TRBV7-2,CASSSSSGYEQYF,TGTGCCAGCAGCTCATCTAGCGGCTACGAGCAGTACTTC
TRBD1,TRBJ2-5,18,NA,TRBV4-1,CASSQGLLKGDRGEEQYF,TGCGCCAGCAGCCAAGGTCTGTTGAAGGGGGACAGGGGTGAAGAGCAGTACTTC
NA,TRBJ2-1,16,NA,TRBV5-1,CASSPRWDRGYNEQFF,TGCGCCAGCAGCCCGCGGTGGGATCGAGGGTACAATGAGCAGTTCTTC
TRBD2,TRBJ2-7,13,NA,TRBV11-3,CASSSRTSSVQYF,TGTGCCAGCAGCTCCCGGACTAGCTCGGTGCAGTACTTC
TRBD2,TRBJ2-5,17,once,TRBV6-1,CASSGRVNSGRQETQYF,TGTGCCAGCAGTGGCAGAGTGAATAGCGGGAGACAAGAGACCCAGTACTTC
NA,TRBJ1-1,13,NA,TRBV6-5,CASSWTENTEAFF,TGTGCCAGCAGTTGGACAGAGAACACTGAAGCTTTCTTT
NA,TRBJ2-7,14,NA,TRBV19,CASSIRRGPYEQYF,TGTGCCAGTAGTATTCGACGTGGGCCCTACGAGCAGTACTTC
NA,TRBJ1-2,15,NA,TRBV6-1,CASSELTGPNYGYTF,TGTGCCAGCAGTGAATTGACAGGACCTAACTATGGCTACACCTTC
NA,TRBJ2-5,13,NA,TRBV7-2,CASSLYPRETQYF,TGTGCCAGCAGCTTATACCCCAGAGAGACCCAGTACTTC
NA,TRBJ2-1,10,NA,TRBV7-9,CASAQDEQFF,TGTGCCAGCGCCCAGGATGAGCAGTTCTTC
NA,TRBJ1-5,12,NA,TRBV28,CASRTGGWPQHF,TGTGCCAGCAGGACAGGTGGTTGGCCCCAGCATTTT
TRBD1,TRBJ1-2,15,NA,TRBV11-2,CASSPGTGGIYGYTF,TGTGCCAGCAGCCCAGGGACAGGAGGGATCTATGGCTACACCTTC